What follows is one T cell receptor beta chain and its context. The CDR3 sequence is 12 residues long. V lost 4 bases and J lost 9, with 12 bases in between. TCRdb called the RACE reads again in MiXCR, with one record for every CDR3 protein. The data contain 250,000 or so distinct CDR3 sequences, 8.6% of them seen just once; the ten biggest clones take up 2% to 3%. Time point meaning: pre-sensitization, week 0. Treatment of the sample: therapeutic diphenylcyclopropenone sensitization with weekly scalp DPC. Donation of samples came from alopecia patients who were 18 to 70 years old and suitable for DPC. The sample is drawn from a study of human T cells and chemical hapten exposure. For the study at large: Skin on the upper inner arm, approximately 2 cm by approximately 2 cm in size, was sensitized with 2% DPC. Upper back patch tests used 0.01% DPC, scored after 6 days. Patients having alopecia areata, totalis or universalis were mostly female.

This sample comprised whole blood, obtained in connection with sensitization to the hapten diphenylcyclopropenone (DPC). This receptor was identified in a woman between 40 and 55 years old with alopecia areata. Some clones in this sample may be carry-over from other donors' samples. The J gene is TRBJ2-5, the V gene TRBV12-3 or TRBV12-4; D assignment may be TRBD1 or TRBD2 (5 bases each). CDR3 DNA: TGTGCCAGCAGTTCTCCCCAGGGAGCCCAGTACTTC. Encoded protein: CASSSPQGAQYF.